Listed below are T cell receptor beta chains from one sample, sequenced in a study of cytotoxic CD8 clonotypes in ibrutinib-treated CLL. Sequencing used immunoSEQ multiplex PCR; TCRdb keeps in-frame clones, though not all of them. The table lists over 25,000 clones, about 78% of them singletons, with 51% in the top ten. The starting material was PBMCs, obtained after 36 months of ibrutinib treatment. The receptor set was obtained from a human donor with chronic lymphocytic leukemia. Both conserved end residues are part of each CDR3. The D gene is left open where the match is weak. Clone size is given for some rows only: seen once, a few or many times, or a class if the clone is expanded.

d_call	clone_size	v_call	j_call	cdr3_length	cdr3_aa	cdr3_nt
.	.	TRBV14	TRBJ1-2	13	CASSPARSYGYTF	TGTGCCAGCAGCCCTGCTAGGAGCTATGGCTACACCTTC
.	once	TRBV4-1	TRBJ2-3	13	CASSQDRVGTQYF	TGCGCCAGCAGCCAAGATCGGGTGGGTACGCAGTATTTT
.	.	TRBV7-9	TRBJ1-2	11	CASSLWYGYTF	TGTGCCAGCAGCTTATGGTATGGCTACACCTTC
.	few	TRBV7-9	TRBJ1-1	12	CASSPLDLEAFF	TGTGCCAGCAGCCCGTTGGACCTCGAAGCTTTCTTT
TRBD1	.	TRBV9	TRBJ1-2	14	CASSTQDRGRAYTF	TGTGCCAGCAGCACCCAAGACAGGGGGCGAGCCTACACCTTC
TRBD1	.	TRBV27	TRBJ1-2	14	CASGISGGNYGYTF	TGTGCCAGCGGAATATCAGGGGGAAACTATGGCTACACCTTC
TRBD2	.	TRBV7-6	TRBJ2-6	18	CASSPIGGAGSGANVLTF	TGTGCCAGCAGCCCAATCGGGGGGGCAGGCTCTGGGGCCAACGTCCTGACTTTC
TRBD1	.	TRBV5-1	TRBJ2-7	15	CASSPARQGAAEQYF	TGCGCCAGCAGCCCGGCGAGGCAGGGGGCTGCGGAGCAGTACTTC
TRBD1	few	TRBV5-1	TRBJ1-2	15	CASSLGTGYNYGYTF	TGCGCCAGCAGCTTAGGGACAGGGTACAACTATGGCTACACCTTC
TRBD2	.	TRBV6-5	TRBJ2-7	15	CASSYSGGGADEQYF	TGTGCCAGCAGTTACTCAGGCGGGGGGGCCGACGAGCAGTACTTC
TRBD2	few	TRBV27	TRBJ2-1	15	CASSLTSGGANEQFF	TGTGCCAGCAGTTTGACTAGCGGGGGGGCCAATGAGCAGTTCTTC
TRBD2	.	TRBV19	TRBJ2-3	15	CASSIGASGADTQYF	TGTGCCAGTAGTATAGGGGCTAGCGGGGCGGATACGCAGTATTTT
.	.	TRBV7-3	TRBJ2-7	14	CASSSGPTTYEQYF	TGTGCCAGCAGCTCAGGACCGACAACCTACGAGCAGTACTTC
.	.	TRBV5-1	TRBJ1-3	14	CASSLGGNGNTIYF	TGCGCCAGCAGCTTGGGCGGGAATGGAAACACCATATATTTT
.	.	TRBV5-1	TRBJ2-7	14	CASSLGGITYEQYF	TGCGCCAGCAGCTTGGGAGGGATTACCTACGAGCAGTACTTC
.	.	TRBV5-1	TRBJ2-7	15	CASSLEWGSSYEQYF	TGCGCCAGCAGCTTGGAGTGGGGGAGCTCCTACGAGCAGTACTTC
TRBD1	once	TRBV19	TRBJ2-7	12	CATRQGNYEQYF	TGTGCCACGCGACAGGGTAACTACGAGCAGTACTTC
TRBD1	few	TRBV11-2	TRBJ1-6	15	CASSSRTGVNSPLHF	TGTGCCAGCAGTTCTCGGACAGGGGTAAATTCACCCCTCCACTTT
.	.	TRBV7-8	TRBJ1-5	12	CASCQGNQPQHF	TGTGCCAGCTGTCAGGGAAATCAGCCCCAGCATTTT
.	.	TRBV4-2	TRBJ1-5	15	CASSQDKTASQPQHF	TGTGCCAGCAGCCAAGATAAGACAGCGAGTCAGCCCCAGCATTTT
.	.	TRBV6-1	TRBJ1-3	14	CASSATSSGNTIYF	TGTGCCAGCAGTGCAACGAGCTCTGGAAACACCATATATTTT
.	.	TRBV9	TRBJ2-2	16	CASSVAGGANTGELFF	TGTGCCAGCAGCGTAGCTGGGGGCGCGAACACCGGGGAGCTGTTTTTT
.	.	TRBV5-4	TRBJ1-2	13	CASSFGGAYGYTF	TGTGCCAGCTCGTTCGGGGGGGCCTACGGCTACACCTTC
TRBD1	.	TRBV14	TRBJ1-6	17	CASSRLGQGAGNSPLHF	TGTGCCAGCAGCCGTCTTGGACAGGGCGCGGGTAATTCACCCCTCCACTTT
TRBD1	.	TRBV5-1	TRBJ1-6	14	CASSFGQGGSPLHF	TGCGCCAGCAGCTTCGGACAGGGCGGTTCACCCCTCCACTTT
.	.	TRBV19	TRBJ2-4	13	CASSPDREDIQYF	TGTGCCAGTAGTCCCGACAGGGAGGACATTCAGTACTTC
.	.	TRBV5-1	TRBJ2-1	13	CASSLAGYDEQFF	TGCGCCAGCAGCTTGGCAGGGTATGATGAGCAGTTCTTC
TRBD2	.	TRBV25-1	TRBJ2-1	15	CASQIAGGPHNEQFF	TGTGCCAGCCAAATAGCGGGGGGGCCTCACAATGAGCAGTTCTTC
.	.	TRBV7-2	TRBJ1-6	17	CASSTGFEWSYNSPLHF	TGTGCCAGCTCCACAGGGTTCGAGTGGTCCTATAATTCACCCCTCCACTTT
TRBD1	few	TRBV5-1	TRBJ1-6	15	CASSFVQGGNSPLHF	TGCGCCAGCAGCTTCGTACAGGGGGGTAATTCACCCCTCCACTTT
.	once	TRBV9	TRBJ1-5	13	CASSVGSNQPQHF	TGTGCCAGCAGCGTAGGTAGCAATCAGCCCCAGCATTTT
.	.	TRBV18	TRBJ1-2	11	CASSQKNGYTF	TGTGCCAGCTCACAAAAGAATGGCTACACCTTC
.	.	TRBV14	TRBJ1-3	13	CASSPQEWNTIYF	TGTGCCAGCAGCCCACAGGAATGGAACACCATATATTTT
.	few	TRBV2	TRBJ2-3	12	CASRLDTDTQYF	TGTGCCAGCCGGCTAGACACAGATACGCAGTATTTT
.	few	TRBV11-3	TRBJ2-1	14	CASRMGLDSGEQFF	TGTGCCAGCAGGATGGGACTCGACTCGGGTGAGCAGTTCTTC
TRBD2	.	TRBV6-6	TRBJ2-1	15	CASSNGGGEANEQFF	TGTGCCAGCAGCAACGGGGGGGGCGAAGCTAATGAGCAGTTCTTC
.	.	TRBV11-2	TRBJ2-2	14	CASSLESRVGELFF	TGTGCCAGCAGCTTAGAAAGTAGGGTCGGGGAGCTGTTTTTT
TRBD2	.	TRBV15	TRBJ2-4	17	CATSRESGGLTKNIQYF	TGTGCCACCAGCAGGGAGAGCGGGGGCCTAACCAAAAACATTCAGTACTTC
.	.	TRBV2	TRBJ2-2	14	CASMWDPNTGELFF	TGTGCCAGCATGTGGGACCCTAACACCGGGGAGCTGTTTTTT
.	.	TRBV11-3	TRBJ2-1	15	CASSPYETVYNEQFF	TGTGCCAGCAGCCCGTACGAGACCGTCTACAATGAGCAGTTCTTC
TRBD2	.	TRBV11-2	TRBJ2-5	17	CASSLGTSGGGQETQYF	TGTGCCAGCAGCTTAGGGACTAGCGGGGGTGGCCAAGAGACCCAGTACTTC
.	.	TRBV27	TRBJ2-1	12	CASSLRYNEQFF	TGTGCCAGCAGTTTAAGGTACAATGAGCAGTTCTTC
.	.	TRBV4-1	TRBJ2-3	16	CASSYPGLSGTDTQYF	TGCGCCAGCAGCTACCCGGGACTCTCGGGCACAGATACGCAGTATTTT
TRBD2	.	TRBV5-6	TRBJ2-3	15	CASSLRGGGTDTQYF	TGTGCCAGCAGCTTGCGCGGGGGGGGCACAGATACGCAGTATTTT
.	once	TRBV7-6	TRBJ2-2	17	CASSLALWRMNTGELFF	TGTGCCAGCAGCTTAGCTCTCTGGCGGATGAACACCGGGGAGCTGTTTTTT
TRBD1	.	TRBV30	TRBJ1-1	17	CAWSSLWTGASNTEAFF	TGTGCCTGGAGTTCTCTCTGGACAGGGGCATCGAACACTGAAGCTTTCTTT
.	.	TRBV5-1	TRBJ2-4	16	CASSLQVGAAKNIQYF	TGCGCCAGCAGCCTTCAGGTTGGCGCGGCCAAAAACATTCAGTACTTC
TRBD1	.	TRBV7-3	TRBJ2-3	15	CASSLGQLNTDTQYF	TGTGCCAGCAGCCTGGGACAGCTAAACACAGATACGCAGTATTTT
.	once	TRBV30	TRBJ1-4	15	CAWSFYRATREKLFF	TGTGCCTGGAGTTTCTACAGGGCCACGCGGGAAAAACTGTTTTTT
.	.	TRBV4-3	TRBJ1-5	17	CASSQDRGRLGNQPQHF	TGCGCCAGCAGCCAAGATCGGGGTAGATTGGGCAATCAGCCCCAGCATTTT
.	few	TRBV11-2	TRBJ1-1	14	CASSIEGLNTEAFF	TGTGCCAGCAGCATCGAGGGTTTGAACACTGAAGCTTTCTTT
.	.	TRBV7-3	TRBJ2-2	11	CASSFHTELFF	TGTGCCAGCAGCTTCCACACGGAGCTGTTTTTT
.	.	TRBV19	TRBJ1-5	13	CASSIQIYQPQHF	TGTGCCAGTAGTATCCAGATTTATCAGCCCCAGCATTTT
TRBD1	.	TRBV9	TRBJ2-1	17	CASSASGGTGFYNEQFF	TGTGCCAGCAGCGCGAGTGGGGGGACAGGCTTCTACAATGAGCAGTTCTTC
.	.	TRBV5-1	TRBJ2-1	12	CASGPTGNEQFF	TGCGCCAGCGGGCCGACTGGGAATGAGCAGTTCTTC
.	.	TRBV27	TRBJ2-7	12	CASWDISDEQYF	TGTGCCAGCTGGGACATCTCCGACGAGCAGTACTTC
TRBD1	.	TRBV6-5	TRBJ1-1	13	CASSNRGNTEAFF	TGTGCCAGCAGCAACAGGGGGAACACTGAAGCTTTCTTT
TRBD1	.	TRBV28	TRBJ1-2	13	CASTQTGDYGYTF	TGTGCCAGCACACAGACAGGGGACTATGGCTACACCTTC
TRBD2	.	TRBV11-3	TRBJ2-5	14	CASSANRGGETQYF	TGTGCCAGCAGCGCCAATCGCGGGGGGGAGACCCAGTACTTC